The sequence of this T cell receptor beta chain was determined in a study of cytomegalovirus exposure and HLA in healthy donors. Overall study context: As an earlier analysis found, about 179 million T cells yielded some 120 million unique TCR beta sequences.

Vbeta (60) and Jbeta (13) primers were used in the PCR. Assay used: immunoSEQ multiplex PCR; TCRdb lists only in-frame clones, some missing. This table has around 100,000 clones, roughly 70% appearing once. V dropped 3 bases and J dropped 5; count of bases not matched to a gene: 1. Germline V gene lookup returns CDR1 SEHNR and CDR2 FQNEAQ (reference sequence). The CDR3 has 13 amino acids. This clone showed up just a few times. Source material: PBMCs. This chain joins TRBV7-9 and TRBJ1-5; 7 bases align to TRBD1. The sequence came from a man aged 40-50 years in good health and CMV-seropositive. Here the CDR3 reads CASSLQGDQPQHF. The DNA for the CDR3 is TGTGCCAGCAGCTTGCAGGGGGATCAGCCCCAGCATTTT.